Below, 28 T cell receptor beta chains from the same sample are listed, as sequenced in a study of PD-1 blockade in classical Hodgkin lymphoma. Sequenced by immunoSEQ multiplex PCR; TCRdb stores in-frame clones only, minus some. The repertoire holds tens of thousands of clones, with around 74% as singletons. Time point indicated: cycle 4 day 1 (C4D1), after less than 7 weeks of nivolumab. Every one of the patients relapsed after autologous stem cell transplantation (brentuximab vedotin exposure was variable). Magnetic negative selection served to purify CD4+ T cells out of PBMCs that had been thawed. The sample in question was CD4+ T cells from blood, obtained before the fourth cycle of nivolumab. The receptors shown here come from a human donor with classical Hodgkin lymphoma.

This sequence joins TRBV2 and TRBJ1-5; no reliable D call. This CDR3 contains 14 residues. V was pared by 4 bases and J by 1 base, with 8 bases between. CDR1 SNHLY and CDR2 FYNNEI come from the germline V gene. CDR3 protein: CASSVIQSNQPQHF. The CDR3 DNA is TGTGCCAGCAGTGTAATCCAAAGCAATCAGCCCCAGCATTTT.

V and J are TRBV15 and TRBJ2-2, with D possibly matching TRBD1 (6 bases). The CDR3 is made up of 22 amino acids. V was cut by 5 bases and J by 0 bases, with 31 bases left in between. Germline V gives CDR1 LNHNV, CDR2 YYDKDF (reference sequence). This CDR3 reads CATSLRRGFRTERAPNTGELFF. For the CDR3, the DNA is TGTGCCACCAGCCTTCGAAGGGGGTTTCGGACTGAGAGAGCCCCGAACACCGGGGAGCTGTTTTTT. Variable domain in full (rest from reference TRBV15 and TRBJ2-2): DAMVIQNPRYQVTQFGKPVTLSCSQTLNHNVMYWYQQKSSQAPKLLFHYYDKDFNNEADTPDNFQSRRPNTSFCFLDIRSPGLGDTAMYLCATSLRRGFRTERAPNTGELFFGEGSRLTVL.

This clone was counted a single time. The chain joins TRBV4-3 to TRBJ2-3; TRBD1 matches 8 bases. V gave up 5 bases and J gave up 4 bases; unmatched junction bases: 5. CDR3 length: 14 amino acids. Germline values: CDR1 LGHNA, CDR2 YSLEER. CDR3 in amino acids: CASSVDRAADTQYF. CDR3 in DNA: TGCGCCAGCAGCGTGGACAGGGCGGCAGATACGCAGTATTTT.

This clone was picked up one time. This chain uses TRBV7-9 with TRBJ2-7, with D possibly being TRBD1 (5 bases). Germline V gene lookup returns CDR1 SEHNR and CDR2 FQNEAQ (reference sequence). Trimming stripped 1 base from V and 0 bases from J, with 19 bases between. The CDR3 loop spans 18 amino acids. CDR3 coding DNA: TGTGCCAGCAGCTTAGGACTTGGACAAGGATTCAGCTCCTACGAGCAGTACTTC. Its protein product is CASSLGLGQGFSSYEQYF.

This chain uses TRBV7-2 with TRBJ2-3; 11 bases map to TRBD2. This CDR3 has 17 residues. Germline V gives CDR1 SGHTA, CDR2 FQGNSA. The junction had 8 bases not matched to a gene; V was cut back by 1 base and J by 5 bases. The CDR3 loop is CASSLGASGGSGDTQYF. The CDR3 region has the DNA TGTGCCAGCAGCTTAGGGGCTAGCGGGGGGTCTGGAGATACGCAGTATTTT.

The CDR3 nucleotides are TGTGCCAGCATGCCAGGGGGGTGGAGTAGAGGCTACACCTTC. Translated, it gives CASMPGGWSRGYTF. This chain joins TRBV2 and TRBJ1-2, with 7 nucleotides matching TRBD1. Germline V gene lookup returns CDR1 SNHLY and CDR2 FYNNEI. The V segment lost 7 bases and the J segment 8 bases; nucleotides outside the gene matches: 13. The CDR3 spans 14 residues.

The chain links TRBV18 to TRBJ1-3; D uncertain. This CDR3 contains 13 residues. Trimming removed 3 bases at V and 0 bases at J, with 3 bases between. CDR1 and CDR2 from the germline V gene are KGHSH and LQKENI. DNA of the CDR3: TGTGCCAGCTCACCGAACTCTGGAAACACCATATATTTT. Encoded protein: CASSPNSGNTIYF.

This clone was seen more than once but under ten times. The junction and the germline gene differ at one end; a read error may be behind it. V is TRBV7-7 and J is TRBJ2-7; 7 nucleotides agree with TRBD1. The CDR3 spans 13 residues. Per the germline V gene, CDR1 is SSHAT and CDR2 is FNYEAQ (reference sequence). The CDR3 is CASSLKATGEQYF. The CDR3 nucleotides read TGTGCTAGCAGCTTAAAGGCGACAGGGGAGCAGTACTTC.

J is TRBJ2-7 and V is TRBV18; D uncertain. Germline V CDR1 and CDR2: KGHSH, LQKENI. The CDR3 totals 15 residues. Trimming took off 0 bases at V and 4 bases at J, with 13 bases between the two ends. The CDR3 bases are TGTGCCAGCTCACCACCAGTACAGCCACGGTACGAGCAGTACTTC. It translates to CASSPPVQPRYEQYF.

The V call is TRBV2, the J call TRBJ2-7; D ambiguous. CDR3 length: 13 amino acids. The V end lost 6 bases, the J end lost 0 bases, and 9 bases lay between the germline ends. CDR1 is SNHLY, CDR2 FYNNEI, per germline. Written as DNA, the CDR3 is TGTGCCAGCAGGTCTTGGAGCTCCTACGAGCAGTACTTC. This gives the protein CASRSWSSYEQYF. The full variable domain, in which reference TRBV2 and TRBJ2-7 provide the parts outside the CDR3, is EPEVTQTPSHQVTQMGQEVILRCVPISNHLYFYWYRQILGQKVEFLVSFYNNEISEKSEIFDDQFSVERPDGSNFTLKIRSTKLEDSAMYFCASRSWSSYEQYFGPGTRLTVT.

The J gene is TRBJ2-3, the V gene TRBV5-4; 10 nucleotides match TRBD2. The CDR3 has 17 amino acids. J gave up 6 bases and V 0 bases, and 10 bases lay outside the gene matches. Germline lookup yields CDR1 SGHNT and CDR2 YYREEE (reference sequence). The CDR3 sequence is CASSLGVAGGQGDTQYF. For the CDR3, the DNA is TGTGCCAGCAGCTTGGGGGTAGCGGGGGGCCAGGGGGATACGCAGTATTTT.

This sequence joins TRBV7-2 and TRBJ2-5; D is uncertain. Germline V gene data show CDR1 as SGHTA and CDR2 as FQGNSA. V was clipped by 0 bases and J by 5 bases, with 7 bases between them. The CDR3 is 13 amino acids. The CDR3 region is CASSLARRETQYF. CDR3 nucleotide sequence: TGTGCCAGCAGCTTAGCGCGGCGGGAGACCCAGTACTTC.

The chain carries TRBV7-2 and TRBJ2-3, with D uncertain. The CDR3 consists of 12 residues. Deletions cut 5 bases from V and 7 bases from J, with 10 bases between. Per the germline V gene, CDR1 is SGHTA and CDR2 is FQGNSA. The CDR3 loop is CASSPQMNTQYF. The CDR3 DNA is TGTGCCAGCAGCCCCCAGATGAATACGCAGTATTTT.

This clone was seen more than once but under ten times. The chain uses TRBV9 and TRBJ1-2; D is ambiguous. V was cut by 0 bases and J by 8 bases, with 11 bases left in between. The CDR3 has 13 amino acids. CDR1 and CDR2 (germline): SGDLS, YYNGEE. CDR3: CASSVVGSSGYTF. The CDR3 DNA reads TGTGCCAGCAGCGTAGTTGGCAGTTCGGGCTACACCTTC.

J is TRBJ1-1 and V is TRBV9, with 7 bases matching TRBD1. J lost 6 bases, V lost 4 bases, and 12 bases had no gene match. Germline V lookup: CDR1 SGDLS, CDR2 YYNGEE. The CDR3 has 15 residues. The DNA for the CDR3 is TGTGCCAGCAGCCCTGGAATTGACAGGGAGGCTGAAGCTTTCTTT. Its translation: CASSPGIDREAEAFF.

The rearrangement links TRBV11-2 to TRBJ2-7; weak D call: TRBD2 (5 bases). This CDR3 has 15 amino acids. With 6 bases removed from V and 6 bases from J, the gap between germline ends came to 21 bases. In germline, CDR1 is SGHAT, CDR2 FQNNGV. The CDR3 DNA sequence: TGTGCCAGCAGATTTGGGAGTGGATCGCTACTCGAGCAGTACTTC. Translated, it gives CASRFGSGSLLEQYF.

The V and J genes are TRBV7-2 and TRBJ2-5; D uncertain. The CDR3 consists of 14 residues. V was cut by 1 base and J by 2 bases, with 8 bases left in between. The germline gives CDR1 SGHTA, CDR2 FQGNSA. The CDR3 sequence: CASSLVNRQETQYF. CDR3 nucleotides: TGTGCCAGCAGCTTAGTTAACAGACAAGAGACCCAGTACTTC.

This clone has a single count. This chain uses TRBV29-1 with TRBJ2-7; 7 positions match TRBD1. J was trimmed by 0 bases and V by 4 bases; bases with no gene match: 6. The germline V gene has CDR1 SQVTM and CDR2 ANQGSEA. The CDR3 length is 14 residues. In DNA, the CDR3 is TGCAGCGTTGGAAAGACAGGGAGCTCCTACGAGCAGTACTTC. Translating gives CSVGKTGSSYEQYF.

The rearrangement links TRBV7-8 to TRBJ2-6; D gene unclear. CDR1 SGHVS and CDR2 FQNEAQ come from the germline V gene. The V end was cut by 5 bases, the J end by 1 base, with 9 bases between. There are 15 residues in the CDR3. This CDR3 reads CASSRTSSGANVLTF. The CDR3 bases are TGTGCCAGCAGCCGCACAAGTTCTGGGGCCAACGTCCTGACTTTC.

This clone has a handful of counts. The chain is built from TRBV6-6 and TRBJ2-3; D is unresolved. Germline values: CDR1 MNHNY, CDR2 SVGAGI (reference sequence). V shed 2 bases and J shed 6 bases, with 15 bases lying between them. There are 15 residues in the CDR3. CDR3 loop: CASSYRTTKGDTQYF. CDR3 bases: TGTGCCAGCAGTTACCGAACCACTAAGGGCGATACGCAGTATTTT.

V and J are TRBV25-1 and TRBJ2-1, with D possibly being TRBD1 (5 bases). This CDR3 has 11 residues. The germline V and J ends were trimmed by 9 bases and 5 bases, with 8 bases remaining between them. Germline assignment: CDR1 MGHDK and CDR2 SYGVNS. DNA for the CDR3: TGTGCCAGTAGGACAAACAATGAGCAGTTCTTC. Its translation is CASRTNNEQFF.

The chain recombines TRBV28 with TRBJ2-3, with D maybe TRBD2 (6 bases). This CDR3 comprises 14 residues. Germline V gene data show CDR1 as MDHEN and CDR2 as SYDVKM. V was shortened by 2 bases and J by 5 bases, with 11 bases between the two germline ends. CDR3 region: CASSLSFGGDTQYF. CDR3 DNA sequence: TGTGCCAGCAGTTTAAGTTTCGGGGGAGATACGCAGTATTTT.

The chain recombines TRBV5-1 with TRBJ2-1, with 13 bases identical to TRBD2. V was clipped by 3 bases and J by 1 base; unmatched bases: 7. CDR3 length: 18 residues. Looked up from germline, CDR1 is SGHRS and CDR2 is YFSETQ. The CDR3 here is CASSSGTSGVGSYNEQFF. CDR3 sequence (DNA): TGCGCCAGCAGCTCGGGGACTAGCGGGGTAGGTTCCTACAATGAGCAGTTCTTC.

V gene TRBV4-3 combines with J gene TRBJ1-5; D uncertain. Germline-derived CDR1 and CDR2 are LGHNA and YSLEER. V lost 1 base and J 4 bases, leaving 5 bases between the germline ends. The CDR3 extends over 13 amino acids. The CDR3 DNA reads TGCGCCAGCAGCCAAGGGAGAAATCAGCCCCAGCATTTT. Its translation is CASSQGRNQPQHF.

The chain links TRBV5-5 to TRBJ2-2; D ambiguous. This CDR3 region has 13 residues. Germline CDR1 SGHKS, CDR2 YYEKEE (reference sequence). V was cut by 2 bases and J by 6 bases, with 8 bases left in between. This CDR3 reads CASSFPVAGELFF. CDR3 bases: TGTGCCAGCAGCTTCCCGGTCGCCGGGGAGCTGTTTTTT.

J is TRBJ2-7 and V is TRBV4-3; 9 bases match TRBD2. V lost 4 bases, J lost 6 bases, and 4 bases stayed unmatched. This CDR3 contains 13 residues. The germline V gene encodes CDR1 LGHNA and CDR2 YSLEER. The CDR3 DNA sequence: TGCGCCAGCAGCCGGGGCGGGGGGGCCGAGCAGTACTTC. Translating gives CASSRGGGAEQYF.

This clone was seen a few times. The DNA of the CDR3 is TGCGCCAGCAGCCAAGTCTTCGGGGAGCTGTTTTTT. Residues: CASSQVFGELFF. J is TRBJ2-2 and V is TRBV4-1; D unclear. V lost 1 base and J 7 bases, leaving 4 bases between the germline ends. This CDR3 region has 12 residues. Germline CDR1 MGHRA, CDR2 YSYEKL.

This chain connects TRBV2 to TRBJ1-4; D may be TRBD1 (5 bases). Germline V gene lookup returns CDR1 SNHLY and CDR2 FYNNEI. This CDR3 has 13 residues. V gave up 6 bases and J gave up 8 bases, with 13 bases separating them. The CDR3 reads CASRANPGEKLFF. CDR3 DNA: TGTGCCAGCAGGGCCAACCCAGGGGAAAAACTGTTTTTT.